The TCR beta chain described here comes from a study of breast tumors, draining lymph nodes, adjacent tissues (dated by TCRdb to about 2016). General notes on the study: TCR beta repertoires were compared across tumor, adjacent nontumor tissue and axillary lymph nodes obtained from breast cancer patients. The study aimed to assess the relationships and possible T-cell exchange between tumor, surrounding tissue and draining lymph node repertoires in human breast cancer.

This clonotype was detected ten times or more. No cognate antigen has been identified for it. One base away there is no much larger clone; base qualities are not given. General findings and caveats noted by the study authors: The data were judged consistent with most tumor T cells deriving from the lymph node and then expanding within tumor tissue. The conclusion that tumor T cells originate in lymph nodes was framed as consistent with a hypothesis rather than directly demonstrated. Tumor T-cell repertoires showed less diversity than lymph node repertoires and more diversity than nontumor tissue repertoires, and tumor T-cell repertoires showed preferential V and J gene usage. In luminal-like breast cancer, tumor and nontumor tissue repertoires resembled each other significantly more than in basal-like breast cancer.

From the cysteine up to the phenylalanine, the CDR3 has a length of 15 residues. CDR3 DNA is the only sequence kept; it has 45 bases, read in frame from the first base. V is pruned by 3 bases and J by 6 bases, leaving 11 bases of the junction without a gene match. Reading the germline V gene (reference sequence) gives CDR1 DFQATT and CDR2 SNEGSKA. Instrument used: Illumina HiSeq 2000. TCR beta chain libraries were generated by multiplex PCR amplification. The amplified TCR beta chain products were analyzed by high-throughput sequencing. TCRdb ran its own pipeline on the public reads, namely fastp trimming at Q25 and MiXCR clone calling, and kept in-frame beta chains. Each entry merges the rows of one CDR3 protein and shows their most common DNA and genes. In this sample the table shows approximately 300,000 distinct CDR3 sequences, around 31% of which occur a single time. Clones ranked in the top ten supply roughly 1.1% of the sample.

The axillary draining lymph nodes of breast cancer patients were the source of the lymph node samples. The chain joins TRBV20-1 to TRBJ2-3; 8 junctional bases match TRBD2. The sequence was obtained from a female donor with breast cancer. Some clones in this sample may be carry-over from other donors' samples. The sample taken for sequencing was axillary lymph node tissue. The DNA sequence follows: TGCAGTGCTAGCTCCTACCTCGGGAGGGGGGATACGCAGTATTTT. This yields the protein CSASSYLGRGDTQYF.